This T cell receptor (beta chain) came from a study of PD-1 blockade in classical Hodgkin lymphoma. Study-level points and caveats: Baseline diversity resembling that of newly diagnosed patients was seen in complete responders. Repertoire difference causes, possibly disease activity or prior therapy, remain undefined.

The repertoire was sequenced with immunoSEQ multiplex PCR; TCRdb's copy has only in-frame clones and lacks some. The data contain about 21,000 clones, 65% to 85% of them singletons. A single count supports this clone. What it binds is not known. Time point indicated: cycle 4 day 1 (C4D1), after more than five weeks of nivolumab. All patients experienced relapse after autologous stem cell transplantation, and brentuximab vedotin exposure was variable. The CDR3 is made up of 11 amino acids. The germline V gene has CDR1 SNHLY and CDR2 FYNNEI. V lost 5 bases and J 9 bases, leaving 8 bases between the germline ends.

The receptor's source is a human donor with classical Hodgkin lymphoma. The chain joins TRBV2 to TRBJ2-1; tentatively, D is TRBD2 (7 bases). This specimen consisted of peripheral blood mononuclear cells (PBMCs), obtained before the fourth cycle of nivolumab. The CDR3 DNA reads TGTGCCAGCAGTAGGGGGGGTGAGCAGTTCTTC. This codes for CASSRGGEQFF.